The source of this T cell receptor beta chain is a study of CD8+CD57+ T cells in acquired aplastic anemia. Study at large: Across the sorted CD4+ and CD8+ cells, DNA amounts averaged about 3.2 ug.

This clonotype was seen repeatedly, ten times or more. Its matching antigen is unknown. Points from the study as a whole: A set of roughly 27 CD8+ CDR3 sequences was shared between patients and controls, and these sequences appeared highly expressed in patients. The study found no significant CD8+ Simpson's diversity difference between patients and controls.

Genomic DNA provided the template from which TCR beta VDJ and CDR3 profiles were obtained. TCRdb independently ran MiXCR on the reads; one entry per CDR3 protein. Of some 130,000 distinct CDR3 sequences detected, 35% to 50% appear once; the ten largest clones hold 8.4%. The sequencing input was sorted CD4+, CD8+, or CD8+CD57+ T cells (not recorded which) from PBMCs. The clonotype comes from a human donor in good health, serving as a control.

CDR3 DNA sequence: TGTGCCAGCAGTGAATTTAGTTTCCGGGAGACCCAGTACTTC. This sequence encodes CASSEFSFRETQYF. J is TRBJ2-5 and V is TRBV6-1; D ambiguous. CDR3 size: 14 residues. Germline CDR1 reads MNHNS; CDR2 reads SASEGT. Deletions cut 2 bases from V and 5 bases from J, with 12 bases between.